This T cell receptor beta chain was documented in a study of post-analysis software for immune sequencing data. Findings and limits, study-wide: Patients showed TRBV5-6, TRBV5-1 and TRBV20-1 among four to six TRBV segments more frequent than in controls. F measure clustering grouped samples strongly by preparation batch.

From germline, CDR1 is KGHSH and CDR2 LQKENI. J lost 2 bases, V lost 2 bases, and 11 bases had no gene match. The CDR3 is 17 amino acids. Unique molecular identifiers were carried by the TCR beta cDNA libraries. cDNA molecules numbering roughly 500,000 came from approximately 0.91 to 9.4 million T cells. One entry per CDR3 protein results from TCRdb running MiXCR on the PCR reads. The data hold some 690,000 distinct CDR3 sequences, with roughly 30% observed a single time. This clonotype appeared a few times. What it binds is not known. The sample was blood. This rearrangement joins TRBV18 to TRBJ1-2, with 7 positions matching TRBD1. This clonotype was obtained from a girl aged 10 to 17 with multiple sclerosis. The CDR3 sequence is CASSPIVGQVQNYGYTF. CDR3 sequence (DNA): TGTGCCAGCTCACCAATCGTCGGACAGGTCCAGAACTATGGCTACACCTTC.